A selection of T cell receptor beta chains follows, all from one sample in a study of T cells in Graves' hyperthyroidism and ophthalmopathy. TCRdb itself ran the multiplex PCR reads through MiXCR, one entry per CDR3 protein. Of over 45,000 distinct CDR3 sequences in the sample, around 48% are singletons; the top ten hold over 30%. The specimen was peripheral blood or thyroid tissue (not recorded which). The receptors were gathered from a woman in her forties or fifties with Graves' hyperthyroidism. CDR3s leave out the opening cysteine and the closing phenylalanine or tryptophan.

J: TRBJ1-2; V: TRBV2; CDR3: ASSPDREGAGYT
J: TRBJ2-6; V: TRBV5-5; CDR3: ASSVWGRGANVLT
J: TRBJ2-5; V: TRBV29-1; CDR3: SVVRQGGETQY
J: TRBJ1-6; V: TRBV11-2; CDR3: ASTPTTGVYSPLH
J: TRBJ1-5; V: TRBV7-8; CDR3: ASGGRDTLQPQH
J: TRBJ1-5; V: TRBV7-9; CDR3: ASSGRGANQPQH
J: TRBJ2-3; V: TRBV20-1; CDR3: SARGTSGRGAQY
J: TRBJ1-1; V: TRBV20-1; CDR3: SAGGANTEAF
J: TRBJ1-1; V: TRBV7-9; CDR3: ASSPRGGGDTEAF
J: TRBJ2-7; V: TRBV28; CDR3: ASSLSGRASYEQY
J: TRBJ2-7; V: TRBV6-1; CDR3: ASSERGGGLNEQY
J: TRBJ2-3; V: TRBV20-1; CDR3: SARVEGRTDTQY
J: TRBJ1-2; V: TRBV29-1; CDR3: SVDWGGNGHT
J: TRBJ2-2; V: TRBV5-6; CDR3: ASSFGQGNTGELF
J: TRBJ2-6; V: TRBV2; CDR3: ASSEAGANVLT
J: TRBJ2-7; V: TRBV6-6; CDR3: ASTSTRNDYEQY
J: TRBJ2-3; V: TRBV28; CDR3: ASRRARGQY